These 6 T cell receptor beta chains came from one sample sequenced in a study of blood T cell repertoires in COVID-19. The repertoire was sequenced with immunoSEQ multiplex PCR; TCRdb's copy has only in-frame clones and lacks some. The sample contains about 180,000 clones, 85% to 90% of which appear only once. The specimen was peripheral blood. The receptors derive from a man between 60 and 70 years old with COVID-19, enrolled during active disease.

The chain recombines TRBV11-3 with TRBJ2-3; TRBD1 aligns across 10 bases. CDR1 is SGHNT, CDR2 YENEEA, per germline. The CDR3 extends over 18 amino acids. Trimming took 0 bases from V and 4 from J; bases not matched to a gene: 10. The DNA of the CDR3 is TGTGCCAGCAGCTTAGATTCCCAGACAGGGGGCGATGCAGATACGCAGTATTTT. It yields the protein CASSLDSQTGGDADTQYF.

V gene TRBV28 combines with J gene TRBJ2-7; D is possibly TRBD1 (6 bases). This CDR3 comprises 13 residues. The germline CDR1 and CDR2 sequences are MDHEN and SYDVKM. V was pared by 8 bases and J by 4 bases, with 15 bases between. CDR3 region: CASGKGTMYEQYF. The CDR3 coding sequence is TGTGCCAGCGGAAAGGGGACAATGTACGAGCAGTACTTC. Full variable domain (rest looked up from reference TRBV28 and TRBJ2-7): DVKVTQSSRYLVKRTGEKVFLECVQDMDHENMFWYRQDPGLGLRLIYFSYDVKMKEKGDIPEGYSVSREKKERFSLILESASTNQTSMYLCASGKGTMYEQYFGPGTRLTVT.

This clone has a handful of counts. The chain combines TRBV7-2 with TRBJ2-1; 8 bases map to TRBD2. Germline CDR1 and CDR2: SGHTA and FQGNSA. The CDR3 consists of 17 residues. Trimming at V came to 1 base and at J to 2 bases, leaving 7 bases not matched to a gene. CDR3 DNA: TGTGCCAGCAGCTTAGAGCCTAGCGGGTGGGCCTACAATGAGCAGTTCTTC. This translates into CASSLEPSGWAYNEQFF.

This chain's CDR3 is CASVLGRGNTIYF. The DNA of the CDR3 is TGTGCCAGCGTCTTGGGGCGGGGAAACACCATATATTTT. This sequence joins TRBV7-9 and TRBJ1-3; a possible D gene is TRBD1 (5 bases). Germline CDR1 and CDR2: SEHNR and FQNEAQ (reference sequence). The V and J ends lost 8 bases and 4 bases respectively, with 12 bases between them. The length of the CDR3 is 13 residues.

The rearrangement joins TRBV4-1 to TRBJ1-3, with 8 bases aligning to TRBD1. Trimming removed 1 base from V and 4 bases from J; junction bases left unmatched: 3. The CDR3 has 15 residues. Germline V gives CDR1 MGHRA, CDR2 YSYEKL. The CDR3 here is CASSQGGQGGNTIYF. As DNA, the CDR3 is TGCGCCAGCAGCCAAGGCGGACAGGGAGGAAACACCATATATTTT.

V and J are TRBV28 and TRBJ1-1, with D unresolved. With 6 bases removed from V and 4 bases from J, the gap between germline ends came to 15 bases. Germline-derived CDR1 and CDR2 are MDHEN and SYDVKM. This CDR3 is 14 amino acids long. The CDR3 DNA is TGTGCCAGCAGCGAAGTAGTGAGCGGCACTGAAGCTTTCTTT. Protein: CASSEVVSGTEAFF.